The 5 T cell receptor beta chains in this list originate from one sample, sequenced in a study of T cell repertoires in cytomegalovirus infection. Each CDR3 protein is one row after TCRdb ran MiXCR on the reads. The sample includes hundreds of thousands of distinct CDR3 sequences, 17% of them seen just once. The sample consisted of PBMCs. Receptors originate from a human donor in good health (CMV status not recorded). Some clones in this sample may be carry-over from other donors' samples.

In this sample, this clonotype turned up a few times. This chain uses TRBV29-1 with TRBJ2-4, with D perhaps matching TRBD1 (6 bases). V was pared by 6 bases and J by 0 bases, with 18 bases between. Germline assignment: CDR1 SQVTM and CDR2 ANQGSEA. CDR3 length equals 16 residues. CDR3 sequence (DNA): TGCAGCGTCGCAGGGGACAATGACTCAGCCAAAAACATTCAGTACTTC. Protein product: CSVAGDNDSAKNIQYF. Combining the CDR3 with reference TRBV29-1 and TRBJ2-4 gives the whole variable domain SAVISQKPSRDICQRGTSLTIQCQVDSQVTMMFWYRQQPGQSLTLIATANQGSEATYESGFVIDKFPISRPNLTFSTLTVSNMSPEDSSIYLCSVAGDNDSAKNIQYFGAGTRLSVL.

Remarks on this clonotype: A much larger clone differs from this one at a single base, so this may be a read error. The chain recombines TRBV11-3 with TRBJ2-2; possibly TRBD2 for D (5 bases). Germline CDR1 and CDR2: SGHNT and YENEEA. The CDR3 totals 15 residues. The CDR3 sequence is CASSLDGIDTGKLFF. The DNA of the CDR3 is TGTGCCAGCAGCTTAGATGGAATAGACACCGGGAAGCTGTTTTTT.

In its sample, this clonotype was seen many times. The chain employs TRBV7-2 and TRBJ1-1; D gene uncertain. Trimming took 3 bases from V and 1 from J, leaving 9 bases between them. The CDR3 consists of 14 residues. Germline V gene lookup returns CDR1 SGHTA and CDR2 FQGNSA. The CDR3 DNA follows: TGTGCCAGCAGCTTCCAGGAAGGGAACACTGAAGCTTTCTTT. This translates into CASSFQEGNTEAFF.

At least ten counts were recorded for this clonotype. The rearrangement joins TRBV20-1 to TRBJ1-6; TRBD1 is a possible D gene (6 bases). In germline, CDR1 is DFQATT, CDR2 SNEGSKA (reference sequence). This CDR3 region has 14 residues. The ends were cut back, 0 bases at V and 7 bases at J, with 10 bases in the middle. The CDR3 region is CSARDPGGNSPLHF. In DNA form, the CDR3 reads TGCAGTGCTAGAGATCCCGGGGGCAATTCACCCCTCCACTTT.

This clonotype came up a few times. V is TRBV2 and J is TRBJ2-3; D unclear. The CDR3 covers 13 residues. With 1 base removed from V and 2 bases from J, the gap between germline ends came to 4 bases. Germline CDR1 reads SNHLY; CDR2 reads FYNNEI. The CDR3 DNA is TGTGCCAGCAGTGAAGAGGACACAGATACGCAGTATTTT. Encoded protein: CASSEEDTDTQYF. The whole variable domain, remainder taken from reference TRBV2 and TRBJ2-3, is EPEVTQTPSHQVTQMGQEVILRCVPISNHLYFYWYRQILGQKVEFLVSFYNNEISEKSEIFDDQFSVERPDGSNFTLKIRSTKLEDSAMYFCASSEEDTDTQYFGPGTRLTVL.